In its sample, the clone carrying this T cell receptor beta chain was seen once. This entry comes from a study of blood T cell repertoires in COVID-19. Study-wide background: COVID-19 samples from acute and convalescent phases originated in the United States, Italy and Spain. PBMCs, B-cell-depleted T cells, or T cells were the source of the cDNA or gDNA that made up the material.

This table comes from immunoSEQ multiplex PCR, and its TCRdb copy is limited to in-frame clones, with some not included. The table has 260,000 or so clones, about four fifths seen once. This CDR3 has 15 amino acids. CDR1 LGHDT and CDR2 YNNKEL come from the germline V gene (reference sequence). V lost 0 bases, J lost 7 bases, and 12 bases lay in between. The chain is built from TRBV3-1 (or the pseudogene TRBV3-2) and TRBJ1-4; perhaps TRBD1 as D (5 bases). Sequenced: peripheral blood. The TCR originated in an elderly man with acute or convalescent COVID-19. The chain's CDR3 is CASSQDTIRGEKLFF. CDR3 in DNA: TGTGCCAGCAGCCAAGATACCATTAGGGGTGAAAAACTGTTTTTT.